One and the same sample provided the 21 T cell receptor beta chains below, sequenced in a study of identical twins. TCRdb ran MiXCR on the 5' RACE reads and lists one entry per CDR3 protein. The table has roughly 1,500,000 distinct CDR3 sequences, around a third seen once; the top ten hold roughly 0.3%. Source material: cord blood. The receptors here all came from a newborn girl in good health.

This clonotype was seen a few times. The rearrangement joins TRBV3-1 to TRBJ2-1; 8 bases match TRBD2. Germline V lookup: CDR1 LGHDT, CDR2 YNNKEL (reference sequence). V lost 4 bases to trimming and J lost 4 bases; unmatched junction nucleotides: 6. The CDR3 contains 15 residues. CDR3 residues: CASSPMVAGYNEQFF. The CDR3 nucleotides read TGTGCCAGCAGCCCCATGGTAGCGGGGTACAATGAGCAGTTCTTC.

Regarding this clonotype: At one of its ends the junction is not consistent with the germline gene, which may arise from a read error. V and J are TRBV29-1 and TRBJ1-2; the match to TRBD1 covers 10 bases. The germline gives CDR1 SQVTM, CDR2 ANQGSEA. The CDR3 totals 15 residues. The CDR3 bases are TGCAGCGTTGACGTCAGACAGGGGGCAAGCTATGGCTGCACCTTC. Its translation: CSVDVRQGASYGCTF.

This clonotype has ten or more counts. The chain recombines TRBV6-5 with TRBJ1-2; the match to TRBD1 covers 7 bases. J gave up 0 bases and V 3 bases, and 7 bases lay outside the gene matches. Germline V gene sequence: CDR1 MNHEY, CDR2 SVGAGI. CDR3 size: 16 residues. The CDR3 spells CASSYRGTDSNYGYTF. The CDR3 DNA reads TGTGCCAGCAGTTATCGAGGGACAGACTCTAACTATGGCTACACCTTC.

V is TRBV6-2 or TRBV6-3 and J is TRBJ2-7, with D unclear. CDR1 is MNHEY and CDR2 is SVGEGT in the germline V gene. Trimming removed 2 bases from V and 6 bases from J, with 11 bases in between. The CDR3 runs to 13 residues. CDR3 nucleotide sequence: TGTGCCAGCAGTTACCTCTCAGACTCCGAGCAGTACTTC. Its translation: CASSYLSDSEQYF.

The chain recombines TRBV20-1 with TRBJ2-3, with TRBD2 matching 7 bases. Germline CDR1 and CDR2: DFQATT and SNEGSKA (reference sequence). The V and J ends lost 6 bases and 0 bases, in that order; junction bases with no gene match: 3. CDR3 length equals 13 residues. CDR3 residues: CSAVRGSTDTQYF. CDR3 DNA: TGCAGTGCAGTGCGGGGGAGCACAGATACGCAGTATTTT.

The rearrangement links TRBV7-2 to TRBJ2-5; a possible D gene is TRBD2 (6 bases). The CDR3 has 14 amino acids. Per the germline V gene, CDR1 is SGHTA and CDR2 is FQGNSA. Trimming pared 5 bases from V and 11 bases from J, leaving 21 bases between. The CDR3 reads CASSPGLTSWEQYF. The CDR3 DNA reads TGTGCCAGCAGCCCGGGACTGACTTCTTGGGAGCAGTACTTC. Filled out from reference TRBV7-2 and TRBJ2-5, the complete variable domain reads GAGVSQSPSNKVTEKGKDVELRCDPISGHTALYWYRQSLGQGLEFLIYFQGNSAPDKSGLPSDRFSAERTGGSVSTLTIQRTQQEDSAVYLCASSPGLTSWEQYFGPGTRLLVL.

This clonotype turned up a few times. The V gene is TRBV20-1, the J gene TRBJ1-5; D unclear. Per the germline V gene, CDR1 is DFQATT and CDR2 is SNEGSKA (reference sequence). V dropped 1 base and J dropped 0 bases, with 7 bases sitting between them. This CDR3 is built from 14 residues. The CDR3: CSARGWDSNQPQHF. The CDR3 nucleotides are TGCAGTGCTAGAGGGTGGGATAGCAATCAGCCCCAGCATTTT.

This clonotype was counted only a few times. The chain combines TRBV7-2 with TRBJ1-2; 10 bases line up with TRBD1. CDR3 length: 15 residues. Germline CDR1 SGHTA, CDR2 FQGNSA. The V segment lost 2 bases and the J segment 5 bases; nucleotides outside the gene matches: 5. The CDR3 protein is CASSLKGTGVYGYTF. For the CDR3, the DNA is TGTGCCAGCAGCTTAAAAGGGACAGGGGTTTATGGCTACACCTTC. Looking up the rest from reference TRBV7-2 and TRBJ1-2 gives the full variable domain: GAGVSQSPSNKVTEKGKDVELRCDPISGHTALYWYRQSLGQGLEFLIYFQGNSAPDKSGLPSDRFSAERTGGSVSTLTIQRTQQEDSAVYLCASSLKGTGVYGYTFGSGTRLTVV.

V gene TRBV29-1 combines with J gene TRBJ1-1, with D hard to call. This CDR3 comprises 12 residues. Germline V gene sequence: CDR1 SQVTM, CDR2 ANQGSEA. V lost 5 bases and J lost 1, with 8 bases in between. The CDR3 reads CSVRRQNTEAFF. CDR3 DNA sequence: TGCAGCGTTCGAAGACAGAACACTGAAGCTTTCTTT.

Ten or more counts support this clonotype. The chain employs TRBV5-1 and TRBJ2-1, with 11 nucleotides matching TRBD1. There are 14 residues in the CDR3. The V segment lost 4 bases and the J segment 8 bases; nucleotides outside the gene matches: 5. In germline, CDR1 is SGHRS, CDR2 YFSETQ. CDR3 nucleotides: TGCGCCAGCAGCAGCGGACAGGGGGCTTATGAGCAGTTCTTC. Its protein is CASSSGQGAYEQFF.

The rearrangement joins TRBV10-3 to TRBJ2-1; D remains ambiguous. Germline V lookup: CDR1 ENHRY, CDR2 SYGVKD. This CDR3 is 13 amino acids long. Trimming stripped 3 bases from V and 3 bases from J, with 6 bases between. CDR3 sequence: CAISDNSYNEQFF. The CDR3 bases are TGTGCCATCAGTGATAACAGCTACAATGAGCAGTTCTTC.

To note about this clonotype: Relative to the germline gene, one junction end is altered; a read error may explain this. The CDR3: CAVSESTDSNQPQHF. In DNA, the CDR3 is TGTGCCGTCAGTGAGTCTACAGACAGCAATCAGCCCCAGCATTTT. The V gene is TRBV10-3, the J gene TRBJ1-5, with D uncertain. This CDR3 has 15 residues. Germline loops: CDR1 ENHRY, CDR2 SYGVKD.

This chain connects TRBV18 to TRBJ1-2, with D hard to call. Trimming removed 3 bases from V and 4 bases from J, with 9 bases in between. Per the germline V gene, CDR1 is KGHSH and CDR2 is LQKENI. This CDR3 is 13 amino acids long. CDR3 loop: CASSPNSLYGYTF. CDR3 DNA: TGTGCCAGCTCACCGAACAGCCTCTATGGCTACACCTTC.

V gene TRBV15 combines with J gene TRBJ2-7; possible D gene TRBD2, 6 bases. Germline V CDR1 and CDR2: LNHNV, YYDKDF (reference sequence). This CDR3 is built from 17 residues. The ends were cut back, 4 bases at V and 3 bases at J, with 22 bases in the middle. The CDR3 sequence is CATSILGLSGPVYEQYF. In DNA, the CDR3 is TGTGCCACCAGCATCCTGGGACTTTCGGGACCTGTCTACGAGCAGTACTTC.

This clonotype showed up just a few times. As DNA, the CDR3 is TGCAGTGCTAGAGCTCGAGGGAGGGAGGAAAAACTGTTTTTT. Translating gives CSARARGREEKLFF. The rearrangement uses TRBV20-1 and TRBJ1-4; D ambiguous. CDR3 length equals 14 residues. From germline, CDR1 is DFQATT and CDR2 SNEGSKA (reference sequence). Trimming removed 1 base from V and 8 bases from J, with 14 bases in between.

This clonotype showed up many times. The chain joins TRBV3-1 to TRBJ2-7; perhaps TRBD1 as D (5 bases). This CDR3 contains 16 residues. Germline CDR1 reads LGHDT; CDR2 reads YNNKEL (reference sequence). Deletions cut 1 base from V and 3 bases from J, with 16 bases between. CDR3 coding DNA: TGTGCCAGCAGCCAAGTAGGCAGGGCGAAGATCTACGAGCAGTACTTC. This codes for CASSQVGRAKIYEQYF.

The CDR3 sequence: CASSKDGQGSSTQYF. Written as DNA, the CDR3 is TGTGCCAGCAGCAAAGACGGACAGGGGAGTAGTACGCAGTATTTT. The genes are TRBV21-1 and TRBJ2-3; the D call TRBD1 from the table was never checked on the DNA. TRBV21-1 corresponds to a pseudogene. There are 15 residues in the CDR3.

This clonotype was counted between two and nine times. The chain employs TRBV20-1 and TRBJ1-5; D is unclear. CDR1 DFQATT and CDR2 SNEGSKA come from the germline V gene (reference sequence). Trimming removed 6 bases at V and 4 bases at J, with 7 bases between. The CDR3 sequence is 11 residues long. Written as DNA, the CDR3 is TGCAGTGCAGGACGTAATCAGCCCCAGCATTTT. It specifies CSAGRNQPQHF.

The chain links TRBV19 to TRBJ2-7; D not resolved. Trimming removed 3 bases at V and 1 base at J, with 7 bases between. The CDR3 loop spans 13 amino acids. Germline CDR1 reads LNHDA; CDR2 reads SQIVND (reference sequence). DNA of the CDR3: TGTGCCAGTAGTATCCAGGAATCCTACGAGCAGTACTTC. Translating gives CASSIQESYEQYF.

The table lists this clonotype with many counts. This chain links TRBV4-2 with TRBJ2-7, with 11 bases matching TRBD2. The length of the CDR3 is 16 residues. After removal of 4 bases from V and 0 bases from J, the junction contained 5 bases not matched to a gene. Germline-derived CDR1 and CDR2 are LGHNA and YNFKEQ. In nucleotides, the CDR3 is TGTGCCAGCAGCCCTCCTACTAGCGGGGGCTCCTACGAGCAGTACTTC. Protein product: CASSPPTSGGSYEQYF.

This clonotype was counted at least ten times. This chain joins TRBV20-1 and TRBJ2-3, with 8 bases aligning to TRBD2. CDR3 size: 12 residues. Losses at the gene ends were 3 bases for V and 4 bases for J; bases not matched to a gene: 0. CDR1 and CDR2 (germline): DFQATT, SNEGSKA (reference sequence). The CDR3 loop reads CSASGGADTQYF. The CDR3 bases are TGCAGTGCTAGCGGGGGGGCAGATACGCAGTATTTT.